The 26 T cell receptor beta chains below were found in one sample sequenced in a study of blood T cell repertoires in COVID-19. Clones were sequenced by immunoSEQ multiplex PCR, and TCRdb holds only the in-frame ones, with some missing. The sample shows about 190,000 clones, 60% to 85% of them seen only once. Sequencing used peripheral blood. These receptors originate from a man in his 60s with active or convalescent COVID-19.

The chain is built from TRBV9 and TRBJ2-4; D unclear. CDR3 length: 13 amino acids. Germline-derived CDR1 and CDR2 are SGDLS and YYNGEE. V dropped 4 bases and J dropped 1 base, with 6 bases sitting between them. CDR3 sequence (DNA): TGTGCCAGCAGCACAGATGCCAAAAACATTCAGTACTTC. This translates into CASSTDAKNIQYF.

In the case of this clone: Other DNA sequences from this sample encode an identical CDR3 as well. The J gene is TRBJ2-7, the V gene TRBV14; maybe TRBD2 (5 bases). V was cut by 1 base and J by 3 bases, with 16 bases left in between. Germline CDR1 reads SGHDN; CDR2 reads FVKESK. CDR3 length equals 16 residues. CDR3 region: CASSQGSGNRYYEQYF. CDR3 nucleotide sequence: TGTGCCAGCAGCCAAGGGTCCGGGAATCGGTACTACGAGCAGTACTTC.

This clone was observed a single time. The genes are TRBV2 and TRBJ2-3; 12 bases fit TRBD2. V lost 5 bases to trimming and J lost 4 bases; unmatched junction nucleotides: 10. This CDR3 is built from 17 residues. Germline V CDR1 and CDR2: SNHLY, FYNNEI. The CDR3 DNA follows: TGTGCCAGCAGTCCGCGACTAGCGGGAGCTTCCGCAGATACGCAGTATTTT. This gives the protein CASSPRLAGASADTQYF.

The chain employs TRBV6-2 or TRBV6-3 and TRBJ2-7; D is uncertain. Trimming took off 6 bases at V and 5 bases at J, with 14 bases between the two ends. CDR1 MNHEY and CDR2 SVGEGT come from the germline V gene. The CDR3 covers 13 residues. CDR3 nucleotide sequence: TGTGCCAGCAGCCGCCCACTTCTACACGAGCAGTACTTC. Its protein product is CASSRPLLHEQYF.

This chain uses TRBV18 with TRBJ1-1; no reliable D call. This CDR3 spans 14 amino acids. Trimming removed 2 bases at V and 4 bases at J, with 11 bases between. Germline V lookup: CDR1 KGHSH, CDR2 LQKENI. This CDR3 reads CASSPGLEGTEAFF. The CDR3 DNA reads TGTGCCAGCTCACCAGGCCTCGAGGGCACTGAAGCTTTCTTT.

DNA of the CDR3: TGCGCCAGCAGCCAAGAGCTTTGGCAGCAGGTGGAGCAGTACTTC. It encodes CASSQELWQQVEQYF. The rearrangement links TRBV4-3 to TRBJ2-7, with D unclear. V lost 0 bases and J lost 7, with 16 bases in between. Germline values: CDR1 LGHNA, CDR2 YSLEER. The CDR3 consists of 15 residues.

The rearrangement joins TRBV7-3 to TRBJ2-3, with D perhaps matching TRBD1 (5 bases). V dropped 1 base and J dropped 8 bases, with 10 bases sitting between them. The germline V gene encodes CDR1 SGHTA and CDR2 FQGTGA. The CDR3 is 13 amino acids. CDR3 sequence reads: CASSLKGASTQYF. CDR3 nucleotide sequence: TGTGCCAGCAGCTTAAAAGGGGCTTCTACGCAGTATTTT.

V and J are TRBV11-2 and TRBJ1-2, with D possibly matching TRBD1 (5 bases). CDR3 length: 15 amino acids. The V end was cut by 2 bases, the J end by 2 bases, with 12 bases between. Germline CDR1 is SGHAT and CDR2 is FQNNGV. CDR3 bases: TGTGCCAGCAGCTTAAGGGGCGATACCAACTATGGCTACACCTTC. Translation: CASSLRGDTNYGYTF.

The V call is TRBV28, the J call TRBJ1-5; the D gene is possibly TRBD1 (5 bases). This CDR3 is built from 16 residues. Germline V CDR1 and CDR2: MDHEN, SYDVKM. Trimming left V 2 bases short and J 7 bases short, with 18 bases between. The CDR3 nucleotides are TGTGCCAGCAGTTTACAGCGTCAGGGTATGCGACAGCCCCAGCATTTT. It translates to CASSLQRQGMRQPQHF.

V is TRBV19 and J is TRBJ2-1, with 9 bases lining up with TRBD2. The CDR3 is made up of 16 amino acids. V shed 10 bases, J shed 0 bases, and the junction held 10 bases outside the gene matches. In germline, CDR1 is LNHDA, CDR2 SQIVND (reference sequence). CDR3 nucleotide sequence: TGTGCCACTACCCCTCTAGCGGGATTCTCCTACAATGAGCAGTTCTTC. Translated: CATTPLAGFSYNEQFF.

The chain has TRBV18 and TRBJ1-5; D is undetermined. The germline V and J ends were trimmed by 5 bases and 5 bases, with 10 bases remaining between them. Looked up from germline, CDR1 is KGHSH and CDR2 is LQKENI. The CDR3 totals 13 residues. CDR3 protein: CASSDTADQPQHF. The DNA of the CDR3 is TGTGCCAGCTCAGATACAGCCGATCAGCCCCAGCATTTT.

CDR3 DNA sequence: TGTGCCAGCAGCCAAGGATTAGCGGGAGGATACAATGAGCAGTTCTTC. This encodes CASSQGLAGGYNEQFF. The chain couples TRBV3-1 (or the pseudogene TRBV3-2) to TRBJ2-1, with 10 bases identical to TRBD2. Germline V lookup: CDR1 LGHDT, CDR2 YNNKEL (reference sequence). V shed 1 base and J 4 bases; nucleotides not matched to a gene: 4. CDR3 length: 16 residues.

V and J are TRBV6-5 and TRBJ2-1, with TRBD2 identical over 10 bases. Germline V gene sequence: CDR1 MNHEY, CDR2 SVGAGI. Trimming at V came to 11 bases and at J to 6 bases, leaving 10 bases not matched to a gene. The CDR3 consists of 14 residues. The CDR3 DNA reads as TGTGCCGGCCGTCTAGCGGGAGCGTCCAATGAGCAGTTCTTC. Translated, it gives CAGRLAGASNEQFF.

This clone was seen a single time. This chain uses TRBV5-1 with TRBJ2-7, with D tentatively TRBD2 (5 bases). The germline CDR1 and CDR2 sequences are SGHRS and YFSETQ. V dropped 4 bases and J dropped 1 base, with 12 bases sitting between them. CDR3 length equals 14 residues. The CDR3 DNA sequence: TGCGCCAGCAGCACAACGACGGGGTCCTACGAGCAGTACTTC. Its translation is CASSTTTGSYEQYF.

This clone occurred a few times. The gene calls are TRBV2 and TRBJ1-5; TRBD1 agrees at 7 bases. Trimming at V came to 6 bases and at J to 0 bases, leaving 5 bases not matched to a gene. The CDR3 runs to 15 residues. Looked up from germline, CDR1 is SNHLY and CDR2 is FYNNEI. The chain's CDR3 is CASRGDRNSNQPQHF. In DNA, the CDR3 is TGTGCCAGCAGGGGGGACAGAAATAGCAATCAGCCCCAGCATTTT.

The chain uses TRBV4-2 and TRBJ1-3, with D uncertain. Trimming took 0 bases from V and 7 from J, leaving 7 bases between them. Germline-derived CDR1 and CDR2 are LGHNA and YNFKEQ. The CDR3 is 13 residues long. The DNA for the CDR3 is TGTGCCAGCAGCCAAGATAGTTGGAACACCATATATTTT. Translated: CASSQDSWNTIYF.

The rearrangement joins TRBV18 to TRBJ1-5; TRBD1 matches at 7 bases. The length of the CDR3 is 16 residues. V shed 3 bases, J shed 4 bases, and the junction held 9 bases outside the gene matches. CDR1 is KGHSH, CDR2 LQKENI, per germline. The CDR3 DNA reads TGTGCCAGCTCACCTACAGGGGCCATAAGAAATCAGCCCCAGCATTTT. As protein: CASSPTGAIRNQPQHF.

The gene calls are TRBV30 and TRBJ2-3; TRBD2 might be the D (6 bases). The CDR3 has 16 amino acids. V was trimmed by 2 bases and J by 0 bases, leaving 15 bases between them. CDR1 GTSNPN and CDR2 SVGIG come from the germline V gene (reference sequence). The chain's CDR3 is CAWSRGGERSTDTQYF. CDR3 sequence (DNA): TGTGCCTGGAGTCGAGGAGGGGAGCGTAGCACAGATACGCAGTATTTT.

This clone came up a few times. Here the CDR3 reads CASNRVPNTEAFF. The CDR3 DNA reads TGTGCCAGCAACAGGGTTCCGAACACTGAAGCTTTCTTT. V is TRBV14 and J is TRBJ1-1, with D possibly TRBD1 on 6 matching bases. There are 13 residues in the CDR3. Trimming removed 7 bases at V and 1 base at J, with 10 bases between. The germline gives CDR1 SGHDN, CDR2 FVKESK.

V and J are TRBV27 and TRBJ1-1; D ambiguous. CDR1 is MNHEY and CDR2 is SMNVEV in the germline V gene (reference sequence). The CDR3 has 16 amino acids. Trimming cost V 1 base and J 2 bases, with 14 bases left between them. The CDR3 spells CASSLWADLSNTEAFF. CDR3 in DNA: TGTGCCAGCAGTTTATGGGCAGATCTGTCCAACACTGAAGCTTTCTTT.

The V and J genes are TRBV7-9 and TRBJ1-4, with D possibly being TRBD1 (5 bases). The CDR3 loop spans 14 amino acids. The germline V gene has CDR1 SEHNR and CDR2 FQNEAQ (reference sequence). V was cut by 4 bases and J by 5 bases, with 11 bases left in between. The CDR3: CASSYGDLNEKLFF. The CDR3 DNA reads TGTGCCAGCAGCTATGGGGACTTGAATGAAAAACTGTTTTTT. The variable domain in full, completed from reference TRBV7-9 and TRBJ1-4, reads DTGVSQNPRHKITKRGQNVTFRCDPISEHNRLYWYRQTLGQGPEFLTYFQNEAQLEKSRLLSDRFSAERPKGSFSTLEIQRTEQGDSAMYLCASSYGDLNEKLFFGSGTQLSVL.

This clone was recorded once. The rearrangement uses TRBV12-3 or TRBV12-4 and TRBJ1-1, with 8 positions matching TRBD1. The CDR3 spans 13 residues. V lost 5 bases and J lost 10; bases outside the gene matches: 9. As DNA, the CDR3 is TGTGCCAGCAGTGAGGGACAGGTAGAACTAGCTTTCTTT. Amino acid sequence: CASSEGQVELAFF.

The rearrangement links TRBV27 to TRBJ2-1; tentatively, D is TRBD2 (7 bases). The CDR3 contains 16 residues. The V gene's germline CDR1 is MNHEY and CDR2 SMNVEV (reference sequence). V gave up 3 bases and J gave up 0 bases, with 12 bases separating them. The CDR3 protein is CASSFGGGLSYNEQFF. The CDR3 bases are TGTGCCAGCAGTTTCGGCGGGGGCCTCTCCTACAATGAGCAGTTCTTC.

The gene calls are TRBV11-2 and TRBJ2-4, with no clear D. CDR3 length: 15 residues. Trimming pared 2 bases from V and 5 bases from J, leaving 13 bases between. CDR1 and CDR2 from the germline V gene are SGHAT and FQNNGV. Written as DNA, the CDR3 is TGTGCCAGCAGCTTATGGAGCATTCTGGAAAACATTCAGTACTTC. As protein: CASSLWSILENIQYF.

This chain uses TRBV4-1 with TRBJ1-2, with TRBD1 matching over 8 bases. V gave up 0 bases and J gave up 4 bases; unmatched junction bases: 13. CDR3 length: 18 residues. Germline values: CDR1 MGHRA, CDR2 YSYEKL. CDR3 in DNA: TGCGCCAGCAGCCAAGATAAATCAGGGGGCGCCTTGGTCTATGGCTACACCTTC. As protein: CASSQDKSGGALVYGYTF.

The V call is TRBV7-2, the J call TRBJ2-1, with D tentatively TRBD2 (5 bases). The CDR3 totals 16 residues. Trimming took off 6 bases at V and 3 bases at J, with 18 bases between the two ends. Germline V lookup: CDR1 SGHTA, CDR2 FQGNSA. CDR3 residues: CASRDPGRDVYNEQFF. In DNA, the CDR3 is TGTGCCAGCAGGGACCCCGGACGGGATGTCTACAATGAGCAGTTCTTC.